The rows below give T cell receptor beta chains drawn from one sample of a study of blood T cell repertoires in COVID-19. The table came from immunoSEQ multiplex PCR; TCRdb's copy has only in-frame clones and leaves some out. The table lists about 170,000 clones, approximately 84% of them singletons. Sequencing input: PBMCs or T cells enriched from blood (not recorded which). The source of these receptors is a man in his fifties or sixties who had recovered from COVID-19. Each CDR3 is given with its conserved first and last residue. A D gene is named only where the DNA matches it firmly. Clone size appears in some rows only: once, few, many, or a class for an expanded clone.

size,V,J,D,DNA,CDR3
once,TRBV7-9,TRBJ1-1,-,TGTGCCAGCAGCCCCGGGGGAGGGACGGACACTGAAGCTTTCTTT,CASSPGGGTDTEAFF
-,TRBV18,TRBJ2-7,TRBD1,TGTGCCAGCTCACTGGGACAGAGAGAGCAGTACTTC,CASSLGQREQYF
few,TRBV2,TRBJ1-1,TRBD1,TGTGCCAGCACCGCAGGGGGTTGGGGCACTGAAGCTTTCTTT,CASTAGGWGTEAFF
-,TRBV6-5,TRBJ1-6,-,TGTGCCAGCAGCGCACAGCCATCCTATAATTCACCCCTCCACTTT,CASSAQPSYNSPLHF
-,TRBV7-6,TRBJ2-7,TRBD1,TGTGCCAGCAGCTTTAGACAGGGGAGCGAGCAGTACTTC,CASSFRQGSEQYF
-,TRBV11-2,TRBJ2-3,-,TGTGCCAGCAGCAAGCGGGACACCCATACGCAGTATTTT,CASSKRDTHTQYF
once,TRBV5-1,TRBJ2-7,-,TGCGCCAGCAGCAGGGGAACAGGCCCTCTCCGTTACGAGCAGTACTTC,CASSRGTGPLRYEQYF
-,TRBV4-2,TRBJ1-4,-,TGTGCCAGCAGCCAAAGCGGAGGGGTTGGAGAAAAACTGTTTTTT,CASSQSGGVGEKLFF
-,TRBV6-2/TRBV6-3,TRBJ2-1,-,TGTGCCAGCAGTTACACGGTTAATCCCTACAATGAGCAGTTCTTC,CASSYTVNPYNEQFF
-,TRBV19,TRBJ2-2,-,TGTGCCAGTAGTATAGAAAGGGGTTCCACCGGGGAGCTGTTTTTT,CASSIERGSTGELFF
-,TRBV6-1,TRBJ2-7,TRBD2,TGTGCCAGCAGTGCCCGGGGCGGGAGAGGCTCCTACGAGCAGTACTTC,CASSARGGRGSYEQYF
once,TRBV7-8,TRBJ1-2,-,TGTGCCAGCAGCTTAGTATCCGGGCCGGGAGGCTACACCTTC,CASSLVSGPGGYTF
-,TRBV24-1,TRBJ1-1,TRBD1,TGTGCCACCAGTGATACAGGGGGGAGAGCTTTCTTT,CATSDTGGRAFF
-,TRBV11-3,TRBJ1-4,-,TGTGCCAGCGGGATTGAGACAGCAACTAATGAAAAACTGTTTTTT,CASGIETATNEKLFF
-,TRBV3-1/TRBV3-2,TRBJ2-3,TRBD2,TGTGCCAGCAGCCCTGGGACTAGCGGGGAAACTAGCACAGATACGCAGTATTTT,CASSPGTSGETSTDTQYF
-,TRBV6-5,TRBJ2-7,-,TGTGCCAGCAGCCGACTAGGATCCTACGAGCAGTACTTC,CASSRLGSYEQYF
few,TRBV7-2,TRBJ1-4,TRBD1,TGTGCCAGCAGCTTGGACAGGGATAAAGGAAAAGGGCTGTTTTTT,CASSLDRDKGKGLFF
few,TRBV19,TRBJ1-6,-,TGTGCCAGTAGGACCACAGGGACTAATTCACCCCTCCACTTT,CASRTTGTNSPLHF
-,TRBV2,TRBJ2-2,-,TGTGCCAGCAGACCAACAGGAAACACCGGGGAGCTGTTTTTT,CASRPTGNTGELFF
-,TRBV5-1,TRBJ2-5,-,TGCGCCAGCAGTCACCAGGGGTATGGGGAGACCCAGTACTTC,CASSHQGYGETQYF
-,TRBV12-3/TRBV12-4,TRBJ1-6,-,TGTGCCAGCAGTTGGACAAATTCACCCCTCCACTTT,CASSWTNSPLHF
few,TRBV5-5,TRBJ1-5,-,TGTGCCAGCAGTCCCACAGGGTATAGCAATCAGCCCCAGCATTTT,CASSPTGYSNQPQHF